The sequence of this T cell receptor beta chain was determined in a study of T cell responses to AZD1222 COVID-19 vaccine. Study as a whole: Analyses pooled second doses at about 4 or about 12 weeks. Notes on the study in general: After the peak T cell response, and only then, were repertoires sampled. Spike-specific TCR breadth and depth grew following two AZD1222 doses.

On this clone: Its specificity is unknown.

TCRdb's table, derived via immunoSEQ multiplex PCR, lists solely in-frame clones and lacks some. The sample has roughly 120,000 clones; about 92% are singletons. V was cut by 1 base and J by 9 bases, with 10 bases left in between. Germline V lookup: CDR1 SGHVS, CDR2 FQNEAQ. The CDR3 length is 13 residues. The material was peripheral blood, obtained on day 0 of AZD1222 vaccination. The sequence derives from an adult in good health. The V gene is TRBV7-8, the J gene TRBJ2-1; D is ambiguous. CDR3 sequence: CASSLGNPPEQFF. CDR3 nucleotide sequence: TGTGCCAGCAGCTTAGGAAACCCCCCTGAGCAGTTCTTC.